This T cell receptor (beta chain) was retrieved from a study of T cell responses to AZD1222 COVID-19 vaccine. Germline values: CDR1 SGHNT, CDR2 YYREEE (reference sequence). CDR3 length: 16 amino acids. J lost 5 bases, V lost 4 bases, and 6 bases had no gene match. Sequenced by immunoSEQ multiplex PCR; TCRdb stores in-frame clones only, minus some. This table has approximately 100,000 clones, 85% to 90% appearing once. The chain employs TRBV5-4 and TRBJ2-2; 12 bases line up with TRBD1. This clonotype originated in an adult in good health. The specimen was peripheral blood, collected on day 0 of AZD1222 vaccination. The CDR3 region is CASSLPGQGATGELFF. The CDR3 coding sequence is TGTGCCAGCAGCCTTCCGGGACAGGGGGCTACCGGGGAGCTGTTTTTT.